The entry below gives a single T cell receptor (beta chain) sequence along with its context. The sample belongs to a study of blood T cell repertoires in COVID-19. V dropped 0 bases and J dropped 1 base, with 6 bases sitting between them. The CDR3 runs 15 residues. Germline V gene sequence: CDR1 LGHDT, CDR2 YNNKEL (reference sequence). Study processing details: By means of reference gene primer amplification, nucleated cell counts were estimated. Data came from immunoSEQ multiplex PCR; TCRdb stores just in-frame clones and leaves some out. That table furnishes V, J and clone size, whereas the DNA furnished D and trimming. The sample includes around 280,000 clones, approximately 89% of them seen just once.

The sample consisted of peripheral blood. The source of this sequence is a woman aged 25 to 39 with COVID-19, enrolled during active disease. The chain has TRBV3-1 (or the pseudogene TRBV3-2) and TRBJ2-2; no definite D call. CDR3 sequence (DNA): TGTGCCAGCAGCCAAGATACGAGGAACACCGGGGAGCTGTTTTTT. Amino acids: CASSQDTRNTGELFF.